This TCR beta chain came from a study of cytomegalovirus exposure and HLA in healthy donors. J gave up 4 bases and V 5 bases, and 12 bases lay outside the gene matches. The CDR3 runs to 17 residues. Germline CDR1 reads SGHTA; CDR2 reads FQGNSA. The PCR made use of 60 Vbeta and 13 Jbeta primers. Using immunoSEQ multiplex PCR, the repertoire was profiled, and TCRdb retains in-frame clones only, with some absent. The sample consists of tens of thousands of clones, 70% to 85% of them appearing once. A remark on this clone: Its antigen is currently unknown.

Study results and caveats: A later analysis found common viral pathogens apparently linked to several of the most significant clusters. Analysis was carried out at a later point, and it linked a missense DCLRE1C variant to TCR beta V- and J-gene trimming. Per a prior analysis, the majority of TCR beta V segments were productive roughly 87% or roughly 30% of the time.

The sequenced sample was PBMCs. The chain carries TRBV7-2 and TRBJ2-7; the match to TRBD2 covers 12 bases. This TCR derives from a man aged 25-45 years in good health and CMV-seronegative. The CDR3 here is CASSLRRSSGGAYEQYF. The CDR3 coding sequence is TGTGCCAGCAGCCTCCGGAGGTCTAGCGGGGGGGCGTACGAGCAGTACTTC.